These 6 T cell receptor beta chains came from one sample sequenced in a study of shared clonotypes between healthy human individuals. Terminally differentiated effector memory CD45RA+ cells were excluded by CCR7 positive selection of CD45RO-negative cells. Only in-frame clones appear in the TCRdb table, and some are missing; sequencing was by immunoSEQ multiplex PCR. Of about 2.2 million clones in the sample, around 93% were seen once. Source material: naive CD8+ T cells from PBMCs. The receptors derive from a man aged 18-30 years in good health. Some clones in this sample may be carry-over from other donors' samples.

The table lists this clone with a few counts. V and J are TRBV5-6 and TRBJ1-1; no definite D call. Deletions cut 0 bases from V and 7 bases from J, with 4 bases between. This CDR3 comprises 11 residues. CDR1 and CDR2 from the germline V gene are SGHDT and YYEEEE. CDR3 in amino acids: CASSLALEAFF. The CDR3 DNA reads as TGTGCCAGCAGCTTGGCCCTTGAAGCTTTCTTT.

The chain uses TRBV9 and TRBJ1-1; 10 nucleotides match TRBD1. Germline CDR1 reads SGDLS; CDR2 reads YYNGEE. Trimming at V came to 4 bases and at J to 2 bases, leaving 14 bases not matched to a gene. There are 18 residues in the CDR3. The CDR3 here is CASSSDPDRGLVNTEAFF. In DNA form, the CDR3 reads TGTGCCAGCAGCTCCGACCCTGACAGGGGGCTGGTAAACACTGAAGCTTTCTTT.

This sequence joins TRBV7-6 and TRBJ2-7; 8 bases agree with TRBD2. J lost 4 bases, V lost 1 base, and 6 bases had no gene match. Per the germline V gene, CDR1 is SGHVS and CDR2 is FNYEAQ. CDR3 size: 15 residues. The CDR3 loop is CASSLEGGRLYEQYF. The DNA of the CDR3 is TGTGCCAGCAGCTTAGAAGGCGGGAGGTTGTACGAGCAGTACTTC.

This chain connects TRBV4-3 to TRBJ2-6, with TRBD1 matching 7 bases. V was pared by 0 bases and J by 1 base, with 9 bases of the junction left unmatched. There are 19 residues in the CDR3. CDR1 is LGHNA and CDR2 is YSLEER in the germline V gene. As DNA, the CDR3 is TGCGCCAGCAGCCAAGATTTGGGACAGTCCCTTTCTGGGGCCAACGTCCTGACTTTC. The encoded protein is CASSQDLGQSLSGANVLTF.

J is TRBJ2-3 and V is TRBV29-1; no clear D gene. CDR3 size: 13 residues. Trimming took off 1 base at V and 2 bases at J, with 7 bases between the two ends. CDR1 is SQVTM and CDR2 is ANQGSEA in the germline V gene. CDR3 bases: TGCAGCGTTGAAGGAGGCGACACAGATACGCAGTATTTT. This translates into CSVEGGDTDTQYF.

J is TRBJ2-1 and V is TRBV27; TRBD2 matches at 11 bases. The CDR3 runs 16 residues. Trimming cost V 6 bases and J 3 bases; bases outside gene matches: 7. Germline CDR1 and CDR2: MNHEY and SMNVEV (reference sequence). CDR3 amino acids: CASRPIAGGVYNEQFF. The CDR3 coding sequence is TGTGCCAGCAGGCCTATAGCGGGAGGGGTCTACAATGAGCAGTTCTTC.